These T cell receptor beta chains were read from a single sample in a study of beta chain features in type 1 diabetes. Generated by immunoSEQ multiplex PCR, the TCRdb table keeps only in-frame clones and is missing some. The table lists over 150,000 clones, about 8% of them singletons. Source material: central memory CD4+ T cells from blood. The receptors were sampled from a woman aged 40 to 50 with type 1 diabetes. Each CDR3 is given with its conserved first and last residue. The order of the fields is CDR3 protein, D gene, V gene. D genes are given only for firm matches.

CASSWQGHAYNEQFF,-,TRBV5-8
CATSNGYQETQYF,-,TRBV15
CASSQDKKAGRTEAFF,-,TRBV4-1
CSVEPDTKETQYF,-,TRBV29-1
CASSQEGRRGSVSGYTF,-,TRBV7-2
CASSPRTGGFEKLFF,TRBD1,TRBV4-3
CASSQPGQGYEQYF,TRBD1,TRBV4-1
CASSSDRAYEQYF,-,TRBV27
CASSLAGPDTQYF,-,TRBV5-6
CSVRRENIQYF,-,TRBV29-1
CASSPWTGGGNTIYF,TRBD1,TRBV28
CASRPGQLQMNTEAFF,TRBD1,TRBV5-8
CASSMTGKAYEQYF,-,TRBV5-5
CAWTPGGRETQYF,-,TRBV30
CASSPQGLKGTQYF,-,TRBV4-3
CASSSYTGELFF,-,TRBV11-2
CASSRQGSAGANVLTF,TRBD1,TRBV7-9
CASSQEPRTGGQRDTQYF,TRBD1,TRBV4-1
CAWSVLGTQYF,-,TRBV30
CASRRGGGATGELFF,TRBD2,TRBV2
CASRRLAGRVSYNEQFF,-,TRBV21-1
CASSWRRTGDGYTF,TRBD1,TRBV5-5